This T cell receptor (beta chain) was documented in a study of regulatory T cells. The primer mix had 52 TRBV and 13 TRBJ primers. Data came from immunoSEQ multiplex PCR; TCRdb stores just in-frame clones and leaves some out. The data hold about 15,000 clones, with roughly 82% observed a single time. Of note for this clone: Antigen specificity is unknown.

The V gene end was trimmed by 6 bases and the J gene end by 8 bases; junction bases not matched to a gene: 14. The CDR3 loop spans 16 amino acids. CDR1 SEHNR and CDR2 FQNEAQ come from the germline V gene (reference sequence). The study's findings and limits: Hydrophobic residues at CDR3 positions 6 and 7 were enriched in conventional CD4+ T cells of CD3G-deficient patients.

The sample was conventional CD4+ T cells sorted from blood. This chain joins TRBV7-9 and TRBJ1-4; 8 bases are shared with TRBD1. This TCR was recovered from a person aged 30 to 39 with CD3G deficiency. This CDR3 is CASSSLRTGSKEKLFF. The CDR3, as DNA: TGTGCCAGCAGTTCACTCCGGACAGGGAGTAAAGAAAAACTGTTTTTT.